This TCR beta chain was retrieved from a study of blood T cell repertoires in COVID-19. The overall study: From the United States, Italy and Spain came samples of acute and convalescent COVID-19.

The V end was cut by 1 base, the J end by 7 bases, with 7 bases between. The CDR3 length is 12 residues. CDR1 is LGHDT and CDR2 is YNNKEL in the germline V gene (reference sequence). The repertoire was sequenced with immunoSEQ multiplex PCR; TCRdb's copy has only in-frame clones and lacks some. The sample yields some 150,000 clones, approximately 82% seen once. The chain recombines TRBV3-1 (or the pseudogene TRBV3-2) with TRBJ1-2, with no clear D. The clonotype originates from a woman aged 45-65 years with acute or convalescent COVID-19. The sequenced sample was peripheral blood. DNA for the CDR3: TGTGCCAGCAGCCAAGTTGAGATTGGCTACACCTTC. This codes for CASSQVEIGYTF.